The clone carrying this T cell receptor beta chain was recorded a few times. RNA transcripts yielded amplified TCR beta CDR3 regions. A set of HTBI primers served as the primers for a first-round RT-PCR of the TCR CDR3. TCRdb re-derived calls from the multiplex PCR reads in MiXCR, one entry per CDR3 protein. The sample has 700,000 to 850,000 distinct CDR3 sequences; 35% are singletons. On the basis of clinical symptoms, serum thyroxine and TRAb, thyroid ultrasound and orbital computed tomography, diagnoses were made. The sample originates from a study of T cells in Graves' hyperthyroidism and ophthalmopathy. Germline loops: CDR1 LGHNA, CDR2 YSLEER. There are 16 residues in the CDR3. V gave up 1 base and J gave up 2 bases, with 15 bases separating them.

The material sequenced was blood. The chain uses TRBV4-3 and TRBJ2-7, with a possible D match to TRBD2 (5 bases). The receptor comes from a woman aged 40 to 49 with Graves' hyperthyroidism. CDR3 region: CASSQGFSAIPYEQYF. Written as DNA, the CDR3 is TGCGCCAGCAGCCAAGGGTTTAGCGCAATTCCCTACGAGCAGTACTTC.